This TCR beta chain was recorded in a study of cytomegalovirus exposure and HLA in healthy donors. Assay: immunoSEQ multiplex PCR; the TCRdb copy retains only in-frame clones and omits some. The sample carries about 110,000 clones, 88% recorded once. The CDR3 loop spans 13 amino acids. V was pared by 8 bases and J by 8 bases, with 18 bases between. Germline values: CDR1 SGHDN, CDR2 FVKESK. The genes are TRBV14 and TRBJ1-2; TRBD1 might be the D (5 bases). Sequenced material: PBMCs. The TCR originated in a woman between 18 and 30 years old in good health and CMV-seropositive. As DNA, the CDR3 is TGTGCCAGCCCCCCCAGGGAATTGAGCGGCTACACCTTC. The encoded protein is CASPPRELSGYTF.